The clone carrying this TCR beta chain is a singleton in its sample. The data derive from a study of blood T cell repertoires in COVID-19. At the level of the study: Sources were T cells, B-cell-depleted T cells, or PBMCs; the material itself was cDNA or gDNA.

The CDR3 has 18 amino acids. CDR1 SGHRS and CDR2 YFSETQ come from the germline V gene. The germline V and J ends were trimmed by 2 bases and 5 bases, with 23 bases remaining between them. Repertoires were generated with immunoSEQ multiplex PCR, while TCRdb's copy carries only in-frame clones and drops some. The sample lists just over 250,000 clones; approximately 91% were seen once. The gene calls are TRBV5-1 and TRBJ2-1, with D possibly being TRBD1 (5 bases). The sample taken for sequencing was peripheral blood. The sequence was obtained from a young adult with COVID-19, enrolled during active disease. In DNA form, the CDR3 reads TGCGCCAGCAGCTTAATACCCGAAACAGGTTATAGAAACAATGAGCAGTTCTTC. Amino acid sequence: CASSLIPETGYRNNEQFF.